This T cell receptor beta chain was documented in a study of T-cell reconstitution after alpha-beta-depleted transplantation in children. Study results and limitations: The high TCRbeta diversity at day 60 in some patients came from surviving recipient T cells and thymic progenitors. Among T cells one year after transplant, newly produced cells accounted for most counts and diversity.

V was cut by 4 bases and J by 0 bases, with 16 bases left in between. CDR3 length: 17 amino acids. This clonotype was detected a few times. Its antigen is unidentified. Preparation of the TCRbeta library was carried out with unique molecular identifiers. TCRdb independently ran MiXCR on the PCR reads; one entry per CDR3 protein. Of some 200,000 distinct CDR3 sequences detected, approximately 8.4% appear once; the ten largest clones hold about a third. The sample was PBMCs, mostly from graft donor cells, taken 360 days after TCRalphabeta/CD19-depleted stem cell transplant. The chain carries TRBV12-3 or TRBV12-4 and TRBJ1-5; perhaps TRBD1 as D (5 bases). The TCR originated in a male patient aged 2 to 9 who had a stem cell transplant for acute myeloid leukemia, so the T cells may come from the graft donor. The CDR3 DNA is TGTGCCAGCAGTTGGGGGGTCAGGAGCGATAGCAATCAGCCCCAGCATTTT. This encodes CASSWGVRSDSNQPQHF.